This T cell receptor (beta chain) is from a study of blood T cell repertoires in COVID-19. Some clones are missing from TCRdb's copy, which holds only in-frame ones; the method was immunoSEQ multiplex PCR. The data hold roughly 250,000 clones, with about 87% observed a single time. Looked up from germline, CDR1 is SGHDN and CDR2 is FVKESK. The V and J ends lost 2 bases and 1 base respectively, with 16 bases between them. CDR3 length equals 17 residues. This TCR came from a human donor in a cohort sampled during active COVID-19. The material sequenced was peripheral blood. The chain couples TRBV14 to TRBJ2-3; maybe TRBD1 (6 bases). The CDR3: CASSQRWGRKGTDTQYF. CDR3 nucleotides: TGTGCCAGCAGCCAAAGGTGGGGGCGGAAAGGCACAGATACGCAGTATTTT.